This T cell receptor beta chain appears in the sequencing data of a study of a mutant IDH1 vaccine in newly diagnosed glioma. Study-wide results and caveats: Around 93% of patients showed vaccine-induced immune responses across multiple MHC alleles.

Time point given: week 35, safety follow-up. Mutant IDH1 20-mer peptide, at 300 ug, made up each vaccine dose, with topical imiquimod. Worth noting for this clone: The antigen is undetermined.

Trimming took 7 bases from V and 8 from J; bases not matched to a gene: 10. The CDR3 runs 13 residues. In germline, CDR1 is LNHDA, CDR2 SQIVND (reference sequence). Sequencing was performed with immunoSEQ multiplex PCR; in TCRdb, only in-frame clones are kept and a portion is missing. The sample lists about 48,000 clones; 65% to 80% were seen once. The sequences come from PBMCs, collected from a glioma patient whose treatment included an IDH1 peptide vaccine. The J gene is TRBJ1-1, the V gene TRBV19; 7 bases line up with TRBD1. The receptor comes from a man aged 40-49 years with glioma. CDR3 bases: TGTGCCAGTAATGATGGGACACAGGGGGAAGCTTTCTTT. Its translation: CASNDGTQGEAFF. The full variable domain, with the rest looked up from reference TRBV19 and TRBJ1-1, is DGGITQSPKYLFRKEGQNVTLSCEQNLNHDAMYWYRQDPGQGLRLIYYSQIVNDFQKGDIAEGYSVSREKKESFPLTVTSAQKNPTAFYLCASNDGTQGEAFFGQGTRLTVV.